The 31 T cell receptor beta chains in this list originate from one sample, sequenced in a study of cytomegalovirus exposure and HLA in healthy donors. 13 Jbeta primers and 60 Vbeta primers were used for the PCR. TCRdb's copy holds only in-frame clones and misses some; the assay was immunoSEQ multiplex PCR. The table lists some 190,000 clones, more than 75% of them singletons. Input material: PBMCs. The receptors here all came from a woman aged 30 to 39 in good health and CMV-seropositive.

The V and J genes are TRBV6-6 and TRBJ2-5; the D gene is possibly TRBD2 (6 bases). The CDR3 covers 15 residues. The germline V gene encodes CDR1 MNHNY and CDR2 SVGAGI (reference sequence). Trimming removed 1 base from V and 5 bases from J, with 14 bases in between. CDR3 loop: CASSYYWRGQETQYF. CDR3 DNA: TGTGCCAGCAGTTACTACTGGCGGGGCCAGGAGACCCAGTACTTC.

This CDR3 is CASSGVPGGQMHTEAFF. DNA for the CDR3: TGTGCCAGCAGTGGAGTACCGGGAGGTCAGATGCACACTGAAGCTTTCTTT. J is TRBJ1-1 and V is TRBV28; D unclear. Germline V gene lookup returns CDR1 MDHEN and CDR2 SYDVKM. The CDR3 sequence is 17 residues long. Deletions cut 5 bases from V and 3 bases from J, with 22 bases between.

The V and J genes are TRBV7-2 and TRBJ1-5, with D perhaps TRBD1 (5 bases). The CDR3 spans 14 residues. Germline CDR1 is SGHTA and CDR2 is FQGNSA. Trimming pared 4 bases from V and 5 bases from J, leaving 12 bases between. The CDR3 nucleotides read TGTGCCAGCAGCTCGGACGGGGGTTATCAGCCCCAGCATTTT. This sequence encodes CASSSDGGYQPQHF.

Only a few counts were recorded for this clone. DNA of the CDR3: TGTGCCAGCAGTTTATGGGGGGGACAGGGGAAAAATCAGCCCCAGCATTTT. Its protein product is CASSLWGGQGKNQPQHF. The V and J genes are TRBV28 and TRBJ1-5; TRBD1 matches 10 bases. CDR3 length: 17 amino acids. The germline V gene encodes CDR1 MDHEN and CDR2 SYDVKM. J was trimmed by 4 bases and V by 0 bases; bases with no gene match: 6.

J is TRBJ2-2 and V is TRBV9, with TRBD1 matching 9 bases. Germline V CDR1 and CDR2: SGDLS, YYNGEE. The CDR3 sequence is 15 residues long. With V trimmed by 0 bases and J by 5 bases, 2 bases remained unmatched. The DNA of the CDR3 is TGTGCCAGCAGCGTAGAAGGACAGGGGACCGGGGAGCTGTTTTTT. It translates to CASSVEGQGTGELFF.

This clone was picked up one time. This chain uses TRBV5-1 with TRBJ2-5; 8 nucleotides agree with TRBD1. The CDR3 runs 15 residues. V shed 4 bases, J shed 5 bases, and the junction held 10 bases outside the gene matches. CDR1 is SGHRS, CDR2 YFSETQ, per germline. The CDR3 region is CASSHQGAWKETQYF. The DNA for the CDR3 is TGCGCCAGCAGCCACCAGGGGGCTTGGAAGGAGACCCAGTACTTC.

The rearrangement uses TRBV7-9 and TRBJ1-2; D gene unclear. The CDR3 runs 14 residues. Deletions cut 5 bases from V and 8 bases from J, with 18 bases between. Germline V gene sequence: CDR1 SEHNR, CDR2 FQNEAQ (reference sequence). DNA of the CDR3: TGTGCCAGCAGCCGACGGGATCCCACCGACGGCTACACCTTC. This sequence encodes CASSRRDPTDGYTF.

The J gene is TRBJ2-7, the V gene TRBV29-1; 7 bases map to TRBD1. Trimming took 4 bases from V and 2 from J; bases not matched to a gene: 8. There are 14 residues in the CDR3. Looked up from germline, CDR1 is SQVTM and CDR2 is ANQGSEA. In DNA, the CDR3 is TGCAGCGTTGTGACAGGGACGAGACCCTACGAGCAGTACTTC. Its translation is CSVVTGTRPYEQYF.

This clone was recorded a few times. This sequence joins TRBV29-1 and TRBJ2-1; maybe TRBD2 (7 bases). The ends were cut back, 6 bases at V and 0 bases at J, with 18 bases in the middle. Per the germline V gene, CDR1 is SQVTM and CDR2 is ANQGSEA. The CDR3 loop spans 16 amino acids. The CDR3 is CSVGGQRAHSYNEQFF. DNA for the CDR3: TGCAGCGTGGGGGGGCAGAGGGCGCACTCCTACAATGAGCAGTTCTTC.

This chain uses TRBV19 with TRBJ1-6, with D hard to call. The germline CDR1 and CDR2 sequences are LNHDA and SQIVND (reference sequence). V was cut by 6 bases and J by 4 bases, with 13 bases left in between. The CDR3 totals 15 residues. CDR3 DNA sequence: TGTGCCAGTAGCCCTTCCCCGGGGTATAATTCACCCCTCCACTTT. It codes for CASSPSPGYNSPLHF.

The V and J genes are TRBV6-4 and TRBJ2-3; TRBD2 matches 9 bases. The CDR3 covers 15 residues. J lost 1 base, V lost 3 bases, and 2 bases had no gene match. Germline V gene sequence: CDR1 MRHNA, CDR2 SNTAGT. In DNA form, the CDR3 reads TGTGCCAGCAGTGATGCTAGCGGGGGCACAGATACGCAGTATTTT. Its translation is CASSDASGGTDTQYF.

The chain joins TRBV28 to TRBJ2-1, with D possibly TRBD1 on 5 matching bases. Germline-derived CDR1 and CDR2 are MDHEN and SYDVKM. CDR3 length equals 14 residues. Trimming left V 1 base short and J 1 base short, with 5 bases between. CDR3 nucleotide sequence: TGTGCCAGCAGTTTATCAGGGTCCTACAATGAGCAGTTCTTC. It specifies CASSLSGSYNEQFF.

The chain recombines TRBV13 with TRBJ1-2, with a possible D match to TRBD1 (6 bases). V shed 5 bases and J shed 8 bases, with 18 bases lying between them. The CDR3 is made up of 14 amino acids. CDR1 is PRHDT, CDR2 FYEKMQ, per germline (reference sequence). The CDR3 here is CASSLGTTRAGYTF. The CDR3 DNA reads TGTGCCAGCAGCCTCGGGACAACACGGGCAGGCTACACCTTC.

The chain links TRBV30 to TRBJ1-4; TRBD1 matches 9 bases. Germline CDR1 and CDR2: GTSNPN and SVGIG (reference sequence). The length of the CDR3 is 13 residues. V trimming: 4 bases; J trimming: 8 bases; junction bases outside the gene matches: 5. This CDR3 is CAWTRTGAEKLFF. The DNA of the CDR3 is TGTGCCTGGACTCGGACAGGGGCCGAAAAACTGTTTTTT. The complete variable domain, with remaining parts taken from reference TRBV30 and TRBJ1-4, reads SQTIHQWPATLVQPVGSPLSLECTVEGTSNPNLYWYRQAAGRGLQLLFYSVGIGQISSEVPQNLSASRPQDRQFILSSKKLLLSDSGFYLCAWTRTGAEKLFFGSGTQLSVL.

CDR3 residues: CASGCPYVRGCQETQYF. In DNA, the CDR3 is TGTGCTAGTGGTTGTCCGTATGTGAGGGGGTGCCAAGAGACCCAGTACTTC. The chain combines TRBV12-5 with TRBJ2-5, with D tentatively TRBD1 (6 bases). Germline CDR1 is LGHNT and CDR2 is FRNRAP. The CDR3 is 17 amino acids. The V end lost 4 bases, the J end lost 1 base, and 19 bases lay between the germline ends.

V usage is TRBV13 and J usage is TRBJ2-5; D may be TRBD2 (6 bases). The V end lost 5 bases, the J end lost 2 bases, and 15 bases lay between the germline ends. This CDR3 has 15 residues. CDR1 and CDR2 (germline): PRHDT, FYEKMQ (reference sequence). The CDR3 DNA follows: TGTGCCAGCAGCACTTTAGCGGATTATCAAGAGACCCAGTACTTC. Its protein is CASSTLADYQETQYF.

The chain carries TRBV6-6 and TRBJ2-7; tentatively, D is TRBD2 (7 bases). The length of the CDR3 is 14 residues. V was shortened by 6 bases and J by 6 bases, with 18 bases between the two germline ends. The germline CDR1 and CDR2 sequences are MNHNY and SVGAGI (reference sequence). Here the CDR3 reads CASRPGGLSGEQYF. The CDR3 nucleotides are TGTGCCAGCAGGCCGGGGGGCCTCTCGGGCGAGCAGTACTTC.

To note about this clone: The junction departs from the called germline gene at one end, perhaps through a read error. The same CDR3 arises from other DNA sequences in this sample as well. The chain has TRBV11-2 and TRBJ2-3; D remains ambiguous. Germline CDR1 is SGHAT and CDR2 is FQNNGV. CDR3 length: 13 residues. The CDR3 DNA reads as TGTGCCAGCAGCTTAGGTCTCGCAGATACGCAATATTTT. It is translated as CASSLGLADTQYF.

The V gene is TRBV11-3, the J gene TRBJ2-7; 7 bases are shared with TRBD2. Germline V gene sequence: CDR1 SGHNT, CDR2 YENEEA. Trimming removed 3 bases from V and 6 bases from J; junction bases left unmatched: 8. The CDR3 has 14 amino acids. CDR3: CASSFRDYRREQYF. CDR3 DNA: TGTGCCAGCAGCTTCCGGGACTACCGTCGCGAGCAGTACTTC. Full variable domain (missing parts from reference TRBV11-3 and TRBJ2-7): EAGVVQSPRYKIIEKKQPVAFWCNPISGHNTLYWYLQNLGQGPELLIRYENEEAVDDSQLPKDRFSAERLKGVDSTLKIQPAELGDSAVYLCASSFRDYRREQYFGPGTRLTVT.

The rearrangement uses TRBV28 and TRBJ2-2; 13 bases align to TRBD2. The CDR3 covers 15 residues. The V and J ends lost 7 bases and 6 bases, in that order; junction bases with no gene match: 5. The germline V gene has CDR1 MDHEN and CDR2 SYDVKM. The DNA for the CDR3 is TGTGCCAGCATCTCACTAGCGGGGGGGCCCGGGGAGCTGTTTTTT. This sequence encodes CASISLAGGPGELFF.

This chain joins TRBV5-1 and TRBJ1-3; D is unclear. Deletions cut 4 bases from V and 0 bases from J, with 8 bases between. There are 14 residues in the CDR3. CDR1 is SGHRS and CDR2 is YFSETQ in the germline V gene. The CDR3 region is CASSAGVSGNTIYF. DNA for the CDR3: TGCGCCAGCAGCGCCGGAGTCTCTGGAAACACCATATATTTT.

V usage is TRBV6-1 and J usage is TRBJ1-1, with D unclear. Germline-derived CDR1 and CDR2 are MNHNS and SASEGT. This CDR3 has 13 residues. V was cut by 5 bases and J by 1 base, with 8 bases left in between. CDR3 sequence reads: CASSRLPNTEAFF. DNA of the CDR3: TGTGCCAGCAGTCGACTCCCGAACACTGAAGCTTTCTTT.

CDR3 region: CASSLGRLSYEQYF. DNA of the CDR3: TGTGCCAGCAGCTTAGGGCGGCTTTCGTACGAGCAGTACTTC. This chain uses TRBV7-9 with TRBJ2-7; D gene uncertain. V lost 1 base to trimming and J lost 4 bases, with 11 bases between them. The CDR3 spans 14 residues. Per germline, CDR1 SEHNR and CDR2 FQNEAQ (reference sequence). The entire variable domain, with the rest obtained from reference TRBV7-9 and TRBJ2-7, is as follows: DTGVSQNPRHKITKRGQNVTFRCDPISEHNRLYWYRQTLGQGPEFLTYFQNEAQLEKSRLLSDRFSAERPKGSFSTLEIQRTEQGDSAMYLCASSLGRLSYEQYFGPGTRLTVT.

This clone turned up a few times. V is TRBV6-6 and J is TRBJ1-2, with 9 bases identical to TRBD1. Trimming cost V 7 bases and J 4 bases; bases outside gene matches: 7. The germline V gene encodes CDR1 MNHNY and CDR2 SVGAGI (reference sequence). CDR3 length equals 14 residues. The CDR3 DNA reads TGTGCCAGCAAATCCGGACAGGGGATCTATGGCTACACCTTC. It yields the protein CASKSGQGIYGYTF.

The chain couples TRBV21-1 to TRBJ2-2; the tabulated D call, TRBD2, remains unverified against the DNA. TRBV21-1 has pseudogene status. This CDR3 spans 16 amino acids. The CDR3 DNA sequence: TGTGCCAGCAGCTATTGGACTAGCGGATACACCGGGGAGCTGTTTTTT. This gives the protein CASSYWTSGYTGELFF.

The gene calls are TRBV5-1 and TRBJ1-1, with a weak D call TRBD1 (5 bases). This CDR3 has 15 residues. Trimming removed 0 bases from V and 3 bases from J, with 12 bases in between. Germline CDR1 reads SGHRS; CDR2 reads YFSETQ. As DNA, the CDR3 is TGCGCCAGCAGCTTGGAGGTGGGGGGGGACACTGAAGCTTTCTTT. It specifies CASSLEVGGDTEAFF.

The chain combines TRBV5-1 with TRBJ1-1; D unclear. Per the germline V gene, CDR1 is SGHRS and CDR2 is YFSETQ. The V gene lost 0 bases and the J gene lost 5 bases, with 11 bases spanning the gap. The CDR3 is 14 residues long. The CDR3 DNA follows: TGCGCCAGCAGCTTGGTAAGGGAGGCTACTGAAGCTTTCTTT. Translating it yields CASSLVREATEAFF.

The chain is built from TRBV7-8 and TRBJ2-1; D is possibly TRBD1 (6 bases). Trimming left V 2 bases short and J 0 bases short, with 8 bases between. CDR3 length equals 15 residues. Germline V CDR1 and CDR2: SGHVS, FQNEAQ. The CDR3 nucleotides are TGTGCCAGCAGCTTACAGGGGAGCTCCTACAATGAGCAGTTCTTC. Protein sequence: CASSLQGSSYNEQFF.

This chain connects TRBV6-1 to TRBJ1-2; D unclear. The CDR3 is 13 amino acids. Deletions cut 5 bases from V and 8 bases from J, with 15 bases between. In germline, CDR1 is MNHNS, CDR2 SASEGT. The CDR3 DNA sequence: TGTGCCAGCAGTACTCACGGGGATACCGGCTACACCTTC. Translating gives CASSTHGDTGYTF.

The chain carries TRBV5-4 and TRBJ2-1; 7 bases align to TRBD2. V was clipped by 8 bases and J by 9 bases; unmatched bases: 14. Looked up from germline, CDR1 is SGHNT and CDR2 is YYREEE (reference sequence). This CDR3 contains 14 residues. CDR3 residues: CASGISGPPGEQFF. The CDR3 bases are TGTGCCAGTGGGATTAGCGGGCCCCCTGGTGAGCAGTTCTTC.

This clone occurred once. This rearrangement joins TRBV6-5 to TRBJ1-1, with 9 nucleotides matching TRBD1. Losses at the gene ends were 5 bases for V and 4 bases for J; bases not matched to a gene: 2. Germline V gene sequence: CDR1 MNHEY, CDR2 SVGAGI. This CDR3 has 13 amino acids. The CDR3 DNA reads as TGTGCCAGCAGTCGACAGGGGGGCACTGAAGCTTTCTTT. It is translated as CASSRQGGTEAFF.